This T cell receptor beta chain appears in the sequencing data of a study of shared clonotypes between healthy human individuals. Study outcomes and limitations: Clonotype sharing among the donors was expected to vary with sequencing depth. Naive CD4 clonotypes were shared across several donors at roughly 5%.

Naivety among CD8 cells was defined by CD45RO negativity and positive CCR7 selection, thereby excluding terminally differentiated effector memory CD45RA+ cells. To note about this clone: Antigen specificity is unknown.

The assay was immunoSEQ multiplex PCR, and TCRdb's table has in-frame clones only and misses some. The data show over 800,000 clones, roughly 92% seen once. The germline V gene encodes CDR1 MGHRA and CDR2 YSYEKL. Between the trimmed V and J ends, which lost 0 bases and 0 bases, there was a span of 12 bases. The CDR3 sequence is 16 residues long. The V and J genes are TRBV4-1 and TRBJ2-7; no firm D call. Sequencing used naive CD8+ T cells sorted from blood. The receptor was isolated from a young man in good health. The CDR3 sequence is CASSQDLAASSYEQYF. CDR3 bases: TGCGCCAGCAGCCAAGATTTGGCAGCAAGCTCCTACGAGCAGTACTTC.